This TCR beta chain was sequenced during a study of cytomegalovirus exposure and HLA in healthy donors. From germline, CDR1 is MDHEN and CDR2 SYDVKM. The CDR3 length is 16 residues. V was cut by 9 bases and J by 2 bases, with 20 bases left in between. PCR involved 60 Vbeta and 13 Jbeta primers. TCRdb keeps only in-frame clones here, not all; method: immunoSEQ multiplex PCR. In the table there are about 140,000 clones, about 80% of which are singletons. Source material: PBMCs. The origin of this receptor is a female donor in good health and CMV-seronegative. The chain uses TRBV28 and TRBJ1-5; D is possibly TRBD1 (6 bases). The CDR3 spells CASIQGGLEGNQPQHF. The CDR3 DNA sequence: TGTGCCAGTATACAGGGCGGGCTTGAGGGCAATCAGCCCCAGCATTTT. The whole variable domain, remainder taken from reference TRBV28 and TRBJ1-5, is DVKVTQSSRYLVKRTGEKVFLECVQDMDHENMFWYRQDPGLGLRLIYFSYDVKMKEKGDIPEGYSVSREKKERFSLILESASTNQTSMYLCASIQGGLEGNQPQHFGDGTRLSIL.